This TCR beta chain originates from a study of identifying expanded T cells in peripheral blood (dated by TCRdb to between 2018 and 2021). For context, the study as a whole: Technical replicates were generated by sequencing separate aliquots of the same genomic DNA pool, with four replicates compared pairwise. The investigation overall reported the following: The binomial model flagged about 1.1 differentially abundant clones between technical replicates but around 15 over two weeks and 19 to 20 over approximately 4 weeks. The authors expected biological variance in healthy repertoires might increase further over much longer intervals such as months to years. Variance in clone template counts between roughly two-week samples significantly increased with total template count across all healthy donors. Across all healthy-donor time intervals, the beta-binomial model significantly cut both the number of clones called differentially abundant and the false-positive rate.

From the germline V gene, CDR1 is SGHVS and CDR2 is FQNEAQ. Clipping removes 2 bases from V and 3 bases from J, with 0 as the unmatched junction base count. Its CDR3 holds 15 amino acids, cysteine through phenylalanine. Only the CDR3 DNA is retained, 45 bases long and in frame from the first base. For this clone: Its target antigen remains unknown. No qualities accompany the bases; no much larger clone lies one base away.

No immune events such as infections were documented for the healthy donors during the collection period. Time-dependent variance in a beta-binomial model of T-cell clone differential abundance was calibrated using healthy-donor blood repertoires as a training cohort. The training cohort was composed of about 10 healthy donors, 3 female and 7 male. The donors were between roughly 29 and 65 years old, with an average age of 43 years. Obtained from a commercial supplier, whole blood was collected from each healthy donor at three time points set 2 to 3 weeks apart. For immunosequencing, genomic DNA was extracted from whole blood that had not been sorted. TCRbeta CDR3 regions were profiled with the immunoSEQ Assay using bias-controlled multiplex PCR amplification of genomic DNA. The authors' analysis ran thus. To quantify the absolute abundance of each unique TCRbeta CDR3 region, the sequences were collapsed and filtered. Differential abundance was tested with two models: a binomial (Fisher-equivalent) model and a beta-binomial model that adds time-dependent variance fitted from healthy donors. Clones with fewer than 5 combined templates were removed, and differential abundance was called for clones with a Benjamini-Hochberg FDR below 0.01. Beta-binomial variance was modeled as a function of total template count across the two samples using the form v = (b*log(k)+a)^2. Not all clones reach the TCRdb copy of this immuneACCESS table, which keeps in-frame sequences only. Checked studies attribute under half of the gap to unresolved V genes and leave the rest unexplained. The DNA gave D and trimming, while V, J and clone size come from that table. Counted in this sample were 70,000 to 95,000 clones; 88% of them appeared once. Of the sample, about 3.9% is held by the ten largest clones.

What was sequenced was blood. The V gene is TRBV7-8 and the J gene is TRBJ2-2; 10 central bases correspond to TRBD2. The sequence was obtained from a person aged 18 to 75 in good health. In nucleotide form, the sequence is TGTGCCAGCAGCTTACTAGCGGGAGACACCGGGGAGCTGTTTTTT. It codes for CASSLLAGDTGELFF.